This entry is about one T cell receptor beta chain. Its antigen is undetermined. The sample comes from a study of cytomegalovirus exposure and HLA in healthy donors. Findings of the study overall: The classifier reportedly diagnosed cytomegalovirus status with high specificity and sensitivity.

Amplification used 60 Vbeta primers and 13 Jbeta primers. The table came from immunoSEQ multiplex PCR; TCRdb's copy has only in-frame clones and leaves some out. The table shows just over 150,000 clones, with about 88% occurring only once. The V gene end was trimmed by 0 bases and the J gene end by 3 bases; junction bases not matched to a gene: 2. From germline, CDR1 is GTSNPN and CDR2 SVGIG (reference sequence). The CDR3 covers 14 residues. Sequencing was performed on PBMCs. This TCR came from a woman aged 18-29 years in good health and CMV-seronegative. This rearrangement joins TRBV30 to TRBJ2-3, with TRBD2 matching over 8 bases. CDR3 bases: TGTGCCTGGAGTGTGGCGGGGGGAACAGATACGCAGTATTTT. Translating it yields CAWSVAGGTDTQYF.